These T cell receptor beta chains were read from a single sample in a study of blood T cell repertoires in COVID-19. The method was immunoSEQ multiplex PCR; TCRdb's version includes in-frame clones alone and lacks a portion of them. This sample has some 200,000 clones, with around 85% found just once. The sequenced sample consisted of peripheral blood. Receptor source: a woman in her sixties or seventies with acute or convalescent COVID-19. The CDR3 runs from the conserved cysteine through the conserved F or W.

V	J	CDR3
TRBV7-2	TRBJ2-7	CASSLDASGTPYEQYF
TRBV16	TRBJ2-5	CASSQSPPARGKTQYF
TRBV2	TRBJ2-5	CASYREGIETQYF
TRBV5-1	TRBJ2-1	CASTFATGGTNEQFF
TRBV11-2	TRBJ2-1	CASSQGRTTDEQFF
TRBV24-1	TRBJ2-7	CATSGPEASGVYEQYF
TRBV2	TRBJ2-2	CASSEDSYKTGELFF
TRBV18	TRBJ1-2	CASTGTPSYGYTF
TRBV5-1	TRBJ2-1	CASSTTGTIYNEQFF
TRBV10-3	TRBJ2-2	CAISESFRTGNTGELFF
TRBV7-2	TRBJ2-5	CASSLDRQTQYF
TRBV7-9	TRBJ2-7	CASSSRGGPGEQYF
TRBV24-1	TRBJ1-5	CATSDRDGLLPQHF
TRBV19	TRBJ1-5	CASRTGTSQPQHF
TRBV2	TRBJ2-7	CASSYQGGANSEQYF
TRBV3-1/TRBV3-2	TRBJ2-6	CASRHSYSGANVLTF
TRBV24-1	TRBJ2-3	CAAHSREGDTQYF
TRBV4-3	TRBJ2-3	CASSPGTSGSSDTQYF
TRBV5-4	TRBJ1-4	CASSAGPGQGQSNEKLFF
TRBV28	TRBJ1-1	CASSSPRSIRDTEAFF
TRBV29-1	TRBJ1-1	CSGQGARGTEAFF
TRBV5-1	TRBJ2-3	CASSLGHTDTQYF
TRBV29-1	TRBJ2-3	CSVEEGADTQYF
TRBV6-5	TRBJ1-3	CASWTGSSGNTIYF
TRBV3-1/TRBV3-2	TRBJ2-5	CASSQRAGTGQETQYF
TRBV27	TRBJ2-1	CASSSPGLAGYNEQFF
TRBV2	TRBJ1-3	CANLTGSGNTIYF
TRBV5-4	TRBJ1-1	CASSLRGTPNTEAFF
TRBV5-6	TRBJ2-2	CASSSLGGDEVDTGELFF